The T cell receptor (beta chain) under discussion was sequenced for a study of tumor T cells in aggressive B-cell lymphoma. Libraries were prepared by immunoSEQ multiplex PCR; TCRdb keeps only in-frame clonotypes and omits some of them. The table lists 9,500 to 10,000 clones, 65% to 90% of them singletons. This CDR3 is 16 amino acids long. V lost 0 bases and J 4 bases, leaving 12 bases between the germline ends. In germline, CDR1 is MNHEY, CDR2 SVGAGI. In this sample, this clone turned up once. The clonotype originates from an adult with diffuse large B cell lymphoma. Material for sequencing was tumor tissue. The chain is built from TRBV6-5 and TRBJ1-4; D gene ambiguous. The CDR3 DNA sequence: TGTGCCAGCAGTTACTCGATGGGTTGGAGTAATGAAAAACTGTTTTTT. This sequence encodes CASSYSMGWSNEKLFF.